This TCR beta chain was sequenced for a study of neurological immune-mediated disorders. Across the whole study: Within the group of some 34 multiple sclerosis patients, roughly 31 were relapsing-remitting, while 3 were secondary progressive.

Source material was 2 million unsorted PBMCs, stored at -80 °C in RNAlater. The CDR3 has 17 residues. V shed 5 bases and J 5 bases; nucleotides not matched to a gene: 13. The germline CDR1 and CDR2 sequences are SGHTA and FQGNSA. This clonotype appeared many times. Template-switch 5'RACE cDNA synthesis added a 10-nucleotide unique molecular identifier. From 15-18 subjects, every sequencing run obtained over 170 million TCR-beta sequences. One entry per CDR3 protein results from TCRdb running MiXCR on the 5' RACE reads. Of roughly 56,000 distinct CDR3 sequences in the sample, roughly 3.5% were seen once.

The clonotype originates from a woman aged 60-70 years with multiple sclerosis. The sample comprised PBMCs. V is TRBV7-2 and J is TRBJ2-7; 12 bases are shared with TRBD2. CDR3 sequence: CASSIMGWTSGAHEQYF. The CDR3, as DNA: TGTGCCAGCAGCATAATGGGGTGGACTAGCGGGGCCCACGAGCAGTACTTC.